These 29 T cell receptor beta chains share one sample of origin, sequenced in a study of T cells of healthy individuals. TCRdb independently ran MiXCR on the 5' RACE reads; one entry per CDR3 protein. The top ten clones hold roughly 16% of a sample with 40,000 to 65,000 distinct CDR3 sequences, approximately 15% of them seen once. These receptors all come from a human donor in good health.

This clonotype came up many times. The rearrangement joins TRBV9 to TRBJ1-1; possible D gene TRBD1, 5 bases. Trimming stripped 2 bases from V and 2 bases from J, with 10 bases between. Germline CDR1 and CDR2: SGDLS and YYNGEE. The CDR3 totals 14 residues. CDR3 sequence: CASSVGTVNTEAFF. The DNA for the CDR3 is TGTGCCAGCAGCGTCGGGACGGTAAACACTGAAGCTTTCTTT. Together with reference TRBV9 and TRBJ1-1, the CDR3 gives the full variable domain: DSGVTQTPKHLITATGQRVTLRCSPRSGDLSVYWYQQSLDQGLQFLIQYYNGEERAKGNILERFSAQQFPDLHSELNLSSLELGDSALYFCASSVGTVNTEAFFGQGTRLTVV.

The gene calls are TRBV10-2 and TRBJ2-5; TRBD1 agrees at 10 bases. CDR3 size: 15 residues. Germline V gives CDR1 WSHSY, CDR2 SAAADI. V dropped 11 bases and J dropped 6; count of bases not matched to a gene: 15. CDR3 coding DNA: TGCGCCTCCCTGCCGGGGACAGGGGTAGTCAAGACCCAGTACTTC. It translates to CASLPGTGVVKTQYF.

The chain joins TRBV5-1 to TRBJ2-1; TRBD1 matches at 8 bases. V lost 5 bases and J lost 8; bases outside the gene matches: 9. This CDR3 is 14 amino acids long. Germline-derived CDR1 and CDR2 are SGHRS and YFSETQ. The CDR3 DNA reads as TGCGCCAGCAGGGCAGGCGGACAGGGCGATGAGCAGTTCTTC. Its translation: CASRAGGQGDEQFF.

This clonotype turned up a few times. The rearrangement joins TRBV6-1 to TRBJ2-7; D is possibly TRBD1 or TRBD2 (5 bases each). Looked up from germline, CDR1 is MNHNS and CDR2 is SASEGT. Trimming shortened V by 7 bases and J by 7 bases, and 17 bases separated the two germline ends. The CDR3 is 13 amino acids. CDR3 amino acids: CASKGRSLLEQYF. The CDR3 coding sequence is TGTGCCAGCAAGGGACGTAGCTTACTAGAGCAGTACTTC.

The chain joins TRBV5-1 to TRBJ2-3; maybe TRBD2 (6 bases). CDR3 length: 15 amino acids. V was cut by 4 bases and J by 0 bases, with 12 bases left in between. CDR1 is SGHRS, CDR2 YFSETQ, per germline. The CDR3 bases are TGCGCCAGCAGCGACCGGGACTTAAGCACAGATACGCAGTATTTT. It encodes CASSDRDLSTDTQYF.

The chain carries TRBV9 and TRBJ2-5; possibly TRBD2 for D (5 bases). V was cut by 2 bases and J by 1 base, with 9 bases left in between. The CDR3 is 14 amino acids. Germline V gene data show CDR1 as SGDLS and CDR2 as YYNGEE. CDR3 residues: CASSVRGTQETQYF. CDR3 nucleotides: TGTGCCAGCAGCGTCCGGGGAACCCAAGAGACCCAGTACTTC.

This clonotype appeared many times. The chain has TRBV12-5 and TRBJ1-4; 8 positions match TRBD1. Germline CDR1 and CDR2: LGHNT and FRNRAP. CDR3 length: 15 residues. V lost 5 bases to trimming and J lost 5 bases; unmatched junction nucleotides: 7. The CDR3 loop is CASGLTSGGNEKLFF. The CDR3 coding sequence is TGTGCTAGTGGTCTCACATCAGGGGGCAATGAAAAACTGTTTTTT.

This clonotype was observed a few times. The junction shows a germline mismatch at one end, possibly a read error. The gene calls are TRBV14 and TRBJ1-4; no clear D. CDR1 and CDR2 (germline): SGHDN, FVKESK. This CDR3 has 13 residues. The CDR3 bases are TGTGCCAGCAGCCAAGCCCCCTCCAGGCCGCGATCCTTT. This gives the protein CASSQAPSRPRSF.

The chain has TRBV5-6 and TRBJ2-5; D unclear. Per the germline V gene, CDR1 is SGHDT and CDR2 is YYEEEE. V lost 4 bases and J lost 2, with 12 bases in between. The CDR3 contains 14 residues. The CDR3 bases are TGTGCCAGCAGCCGCGGACGTCCTCAAGAGACCCAGTACTTC. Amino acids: CASSRGRPQETQYF.

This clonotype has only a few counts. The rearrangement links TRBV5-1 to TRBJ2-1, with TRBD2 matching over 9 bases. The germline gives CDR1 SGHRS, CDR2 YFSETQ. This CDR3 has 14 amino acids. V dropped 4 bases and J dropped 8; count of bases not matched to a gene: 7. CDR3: CASSRGGGADEQFF. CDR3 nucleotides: TGCGCCAGCAGCCGCGGCGGGGGGGCCGATGAGCAGTTCTTC. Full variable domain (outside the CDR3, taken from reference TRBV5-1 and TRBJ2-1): KAGVTQTPRYLIKTRGQQVTLSCSPISGHRSVSWYQQTPGQGLQFLFEYFSETQRNKGNFPGRFSGRQFSNSRSEMNVSTLELGDSALYLCASSRGGGADEQFFGPGTRLTVL.

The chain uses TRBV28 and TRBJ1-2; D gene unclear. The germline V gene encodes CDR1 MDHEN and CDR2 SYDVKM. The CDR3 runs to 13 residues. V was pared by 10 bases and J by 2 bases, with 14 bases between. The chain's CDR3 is CATVSTANYGYTF. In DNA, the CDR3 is TGTGCCACTGTTAGTACGGCAAACTATGGCTACACCTTC.

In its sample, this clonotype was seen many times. CDR3 residues: CASSLDPAGGLIVDTQYF. The CDR3 DNA is TGTGCCAGCAGCTTAGATCCCGCGGGGGGGCTTATCGTGGATACGCAGTATTTT. The chain uses TRBV11-2 and TRBJ2-3; 9 bases align to TRBD2. The CDR3 runs to 18 residues. CDR1 and CDR2 (germline): SGHAT, FQNNGV. V shed 0 bases and J 6 bases; nucleotides not matched to a gene: 13.

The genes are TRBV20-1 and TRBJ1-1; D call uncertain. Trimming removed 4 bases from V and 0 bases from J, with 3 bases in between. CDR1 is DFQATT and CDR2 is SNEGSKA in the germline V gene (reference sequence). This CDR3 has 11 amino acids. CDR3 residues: CSATMNTEAFF. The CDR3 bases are TGCAGTGCTACGATGAACACTGAAGCTTTCTTT.

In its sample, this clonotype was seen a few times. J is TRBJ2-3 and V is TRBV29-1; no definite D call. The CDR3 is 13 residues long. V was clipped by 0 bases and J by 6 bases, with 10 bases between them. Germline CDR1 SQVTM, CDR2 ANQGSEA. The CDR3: CSVEDGVSDTQYF. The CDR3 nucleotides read TGCAGCGTTGAAGATGGAGTCTCGGATACGCAGTATTTT.

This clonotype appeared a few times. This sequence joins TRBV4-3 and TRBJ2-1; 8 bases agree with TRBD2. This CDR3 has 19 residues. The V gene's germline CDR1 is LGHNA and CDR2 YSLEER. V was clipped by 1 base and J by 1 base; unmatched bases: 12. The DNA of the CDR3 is TGCGCCAGCAGCCAAGGGTTGGCAGCGGGAGTGAGGTCCTACAATGAGCAGTTCTTC. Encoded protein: CASSQGLAAGVRSYNEQFF.

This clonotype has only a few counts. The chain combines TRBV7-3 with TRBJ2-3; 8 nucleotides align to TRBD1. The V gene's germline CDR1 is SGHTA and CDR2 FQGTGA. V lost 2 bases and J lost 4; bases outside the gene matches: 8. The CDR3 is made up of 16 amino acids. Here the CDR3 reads CASSLFGQGVSDTQYF. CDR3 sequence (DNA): TGTGCCAGCAGCTTATTCGGACAGGGCGTTTCAGATACGCAGTATTTT.

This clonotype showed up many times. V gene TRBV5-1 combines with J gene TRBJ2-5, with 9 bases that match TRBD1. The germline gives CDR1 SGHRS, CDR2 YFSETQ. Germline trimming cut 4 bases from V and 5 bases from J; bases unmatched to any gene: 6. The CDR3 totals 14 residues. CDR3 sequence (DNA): TGCGCCAGCAGCGCATGGACAGGGGAGGAGACCCAGTACTTC. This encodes CASSAWTGEETQYF.

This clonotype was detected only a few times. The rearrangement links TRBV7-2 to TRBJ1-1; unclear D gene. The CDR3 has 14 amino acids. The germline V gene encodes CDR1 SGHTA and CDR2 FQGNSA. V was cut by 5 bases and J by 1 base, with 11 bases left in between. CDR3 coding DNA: TGTGCCAGCAGCCCAACAACGGAGAACACTGAAGCTTTCTTT. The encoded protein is CASSPTTENTEAFF.

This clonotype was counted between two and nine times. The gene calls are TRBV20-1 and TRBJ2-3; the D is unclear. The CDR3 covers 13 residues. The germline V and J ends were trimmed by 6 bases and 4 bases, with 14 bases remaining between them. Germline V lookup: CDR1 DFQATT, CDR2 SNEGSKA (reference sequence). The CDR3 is CSAAPWQADTQYF. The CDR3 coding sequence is TGCAGTGCCGCCCCCTGGCAAGCAGATACGCAGTATTTT.

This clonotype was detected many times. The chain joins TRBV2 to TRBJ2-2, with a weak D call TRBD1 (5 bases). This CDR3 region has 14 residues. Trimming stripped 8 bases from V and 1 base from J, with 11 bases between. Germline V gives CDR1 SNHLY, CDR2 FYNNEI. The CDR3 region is CASATGLNTGELFF. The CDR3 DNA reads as TGTGCCAGCGCCACAGGTTTGAACACCGGGGAGCTGTTTTTT.

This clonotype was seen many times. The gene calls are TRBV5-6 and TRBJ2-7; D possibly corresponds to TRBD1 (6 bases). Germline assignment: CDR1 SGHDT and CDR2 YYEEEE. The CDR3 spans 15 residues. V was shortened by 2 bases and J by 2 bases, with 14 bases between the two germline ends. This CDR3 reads CASSLTTGKAYEQYF. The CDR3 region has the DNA TGTGCCAGCAGCTTAACTACAGGGAAAGCCTACGAGCAGTACTTC.

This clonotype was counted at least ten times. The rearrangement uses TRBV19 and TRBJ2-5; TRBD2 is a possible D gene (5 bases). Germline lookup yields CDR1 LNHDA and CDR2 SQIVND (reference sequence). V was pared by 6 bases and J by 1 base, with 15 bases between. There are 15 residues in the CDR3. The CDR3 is CASRNTLDLQETQYF. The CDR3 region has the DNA TGTGCCAGTAGGAACACACTAGACCTCCAAGAGACCCAGTACTTC.

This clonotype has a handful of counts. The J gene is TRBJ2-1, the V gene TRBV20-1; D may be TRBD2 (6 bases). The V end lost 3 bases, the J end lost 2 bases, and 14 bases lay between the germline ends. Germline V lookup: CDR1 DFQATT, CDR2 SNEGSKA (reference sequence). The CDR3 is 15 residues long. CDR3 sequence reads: CSASIGGMTYNEQFF. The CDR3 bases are TGCAGTGCTAGTATCGGCGGGATGACCTACAATGAGCAGTTCTTC.

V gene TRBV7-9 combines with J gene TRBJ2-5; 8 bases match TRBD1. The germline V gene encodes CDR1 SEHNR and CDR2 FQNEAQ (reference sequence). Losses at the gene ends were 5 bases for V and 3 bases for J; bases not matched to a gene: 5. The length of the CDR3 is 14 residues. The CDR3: CASSVGTGKETQYF. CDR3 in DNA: TGTGCCAGCAGCGTCGGGACAGGAAAAGAGACCCAGTACTTC.

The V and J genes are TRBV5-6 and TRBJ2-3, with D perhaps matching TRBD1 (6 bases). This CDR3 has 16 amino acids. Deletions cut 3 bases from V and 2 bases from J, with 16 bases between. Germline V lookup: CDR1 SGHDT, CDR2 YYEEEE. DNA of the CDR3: TGTGCCAGCAGCTCACCCCCCCAGGGGTTCACAGATACGCAGTATTTT. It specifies CASSSPPQGFTDTQYF.

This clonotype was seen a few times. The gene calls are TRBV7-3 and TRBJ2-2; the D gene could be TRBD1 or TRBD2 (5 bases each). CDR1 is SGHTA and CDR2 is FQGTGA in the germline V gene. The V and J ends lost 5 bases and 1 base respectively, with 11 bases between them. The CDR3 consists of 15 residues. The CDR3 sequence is CASSPRDGNTGELFF. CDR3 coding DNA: TGTGCCAGCAGCCCCAGGGACGGGAACACCGGGGAGCTGTTTTTT.

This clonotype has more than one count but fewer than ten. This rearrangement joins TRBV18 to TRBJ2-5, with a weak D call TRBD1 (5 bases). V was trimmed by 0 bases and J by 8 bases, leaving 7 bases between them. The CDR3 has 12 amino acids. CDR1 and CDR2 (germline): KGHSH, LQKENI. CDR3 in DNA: TGTGCCAGCTCACCACCAGGGGAAACCCAGTACTTC. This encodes CASSPPGETQYF.

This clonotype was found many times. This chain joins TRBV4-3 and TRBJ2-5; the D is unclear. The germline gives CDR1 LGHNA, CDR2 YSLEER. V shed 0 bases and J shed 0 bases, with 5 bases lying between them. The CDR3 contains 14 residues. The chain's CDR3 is CASSQDVNQETQYF. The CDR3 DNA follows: TGCGCCAGCAGCCAAGATGTAAACCAAGAGACCCAGTACTTC.

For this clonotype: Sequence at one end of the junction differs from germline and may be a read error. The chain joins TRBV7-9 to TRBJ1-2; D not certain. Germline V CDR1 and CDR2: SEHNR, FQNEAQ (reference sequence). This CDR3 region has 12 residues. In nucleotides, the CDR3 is TGTGCCAGCAGCTTAGGTAACGATGGCTACACCTTC. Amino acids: CASSLGNDGYTF.